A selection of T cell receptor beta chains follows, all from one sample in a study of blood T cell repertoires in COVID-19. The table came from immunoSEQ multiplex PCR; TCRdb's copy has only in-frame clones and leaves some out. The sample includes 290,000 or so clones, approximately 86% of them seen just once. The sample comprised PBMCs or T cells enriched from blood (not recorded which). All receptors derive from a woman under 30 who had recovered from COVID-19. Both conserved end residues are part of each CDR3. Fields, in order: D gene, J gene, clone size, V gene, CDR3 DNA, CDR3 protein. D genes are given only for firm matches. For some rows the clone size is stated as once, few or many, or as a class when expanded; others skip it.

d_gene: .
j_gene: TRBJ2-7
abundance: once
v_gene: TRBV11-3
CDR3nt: TGTGCCAGCAGCTTAGGACAGAGAAGCTCCTACGAGCAGTACTTC
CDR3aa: CASSLGQRSSYEQYF

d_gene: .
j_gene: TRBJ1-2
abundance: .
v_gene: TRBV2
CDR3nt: TGTGCCAGCCAAGGACAGCCTAACTATGGCTACACCTTC
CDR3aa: CASQGQPNYGYTF

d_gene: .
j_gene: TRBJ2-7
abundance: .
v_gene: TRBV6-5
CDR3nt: TGTGCCAGCAGTCCACTTTTCGACAGAGGCTACGAGCAGTACTTC
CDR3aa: CASSPLFDRGYEQYF

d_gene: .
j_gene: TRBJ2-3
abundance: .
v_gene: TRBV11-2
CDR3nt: TGTGCCAGCAGCTGGGGCCGGGGCACAGATACGCAGTATTTT
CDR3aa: CASSWGRGTDTQYF

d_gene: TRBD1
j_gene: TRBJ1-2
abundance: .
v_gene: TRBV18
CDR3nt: TGTGCCAGCTCACCCGGACAGGGGCTCCTGACCTTC
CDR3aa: CASSPGQGLLTF

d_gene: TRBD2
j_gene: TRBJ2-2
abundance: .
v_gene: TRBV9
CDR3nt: TGTGCCAGCAGCGGGACTAGCGGACTACACGGGGGGGAGCTGTTTTTT
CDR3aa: CASSGTSGLHGGELFF

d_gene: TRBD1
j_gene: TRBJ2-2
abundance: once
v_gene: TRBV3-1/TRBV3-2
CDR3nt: TGTGCCAGCAGCCATCTAGGGGGCTCGGCGTTGGGCGGGGAGCTGTTTTTT
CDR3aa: CASSHLGGSALGGELFF

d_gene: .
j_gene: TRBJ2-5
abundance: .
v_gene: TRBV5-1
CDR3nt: TGCGCCAGCAGGCTTAAGTATGTCCGGGGAGCGGGAGAGACCCAGTACTTC
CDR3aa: CASRLKYVRGAGETQYF

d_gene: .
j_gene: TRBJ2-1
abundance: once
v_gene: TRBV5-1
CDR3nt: TGCGCCAGCAGCTTCGTCAATGAGCAGTTCTTC
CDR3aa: CASSFVNEQFF

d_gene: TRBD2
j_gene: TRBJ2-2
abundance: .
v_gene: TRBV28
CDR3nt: TGTGCCAGCAGGCGGACTAGCGGGAGGCGGCTGTTTTTT
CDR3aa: CASRRTSGRRLFF

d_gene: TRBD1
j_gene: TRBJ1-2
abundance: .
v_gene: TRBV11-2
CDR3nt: TGTGCCAGCAGCTTTTCATGGACAGGTCGTAGGAGGTACACCTTC
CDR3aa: CASSFSWTGRRRYTF

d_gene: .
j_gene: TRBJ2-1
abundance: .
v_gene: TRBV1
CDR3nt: TGCACCAGCAGCCCCCTACTAGCCTTCATCTACAATGAGCAGTTCTTC
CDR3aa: CTSSPLLAFIYNEQFF

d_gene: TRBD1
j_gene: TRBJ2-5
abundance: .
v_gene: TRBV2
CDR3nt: TGTGCCAGCAGTCCGGACAGGCGACTTCAAGAGACCCAGTACTTC
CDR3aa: CASSPDRRLQETQYF

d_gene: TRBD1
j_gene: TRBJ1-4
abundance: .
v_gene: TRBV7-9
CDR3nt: TGTGCCAGCAGCTTACGCCTCGGGACAGGGCATGAAAAACTGTTTTTT
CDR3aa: CASSLRLGTGHEKLFF

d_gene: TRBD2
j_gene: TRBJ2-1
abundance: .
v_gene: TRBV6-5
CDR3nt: TGTGCCAGCAGGTTCAGCGGGAGCTACAATGAGCAGTTCTTC
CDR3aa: CASRFSGSYNEQFF

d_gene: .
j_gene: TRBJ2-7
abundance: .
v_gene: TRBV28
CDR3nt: TGTGCCAGCAGTAACGCCCCGACAGTCTACGAGCAGTACTTC
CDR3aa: CASSNAPTVYEQYF

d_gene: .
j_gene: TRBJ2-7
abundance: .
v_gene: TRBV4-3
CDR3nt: TGCGCCAGCAGCCAAGATAGGGGGAGCTCCTACGAGCAGTACTTC
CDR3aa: CASSQDRGSSYEQYF

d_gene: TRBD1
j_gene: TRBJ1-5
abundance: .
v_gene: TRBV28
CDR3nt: TGTGCCAGCAGTTTAAGGACAGGGGGAGTTCAGCCCCAGCATTTT
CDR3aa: CASSLRTGGVQPQHF

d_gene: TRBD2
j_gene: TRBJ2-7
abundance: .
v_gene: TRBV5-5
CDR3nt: TGTGCCAGCAGCTCACCTAGCGGGAGTCCCTACGAGCAGTACTTC
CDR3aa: CASSSPSGSPYEQYF

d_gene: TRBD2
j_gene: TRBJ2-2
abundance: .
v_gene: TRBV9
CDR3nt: TGTGCCAGCAGCGTAGACCTAGCGGGACCCGGGGAGCTGTTTTTT
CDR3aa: CASSVDLAGPGELFF

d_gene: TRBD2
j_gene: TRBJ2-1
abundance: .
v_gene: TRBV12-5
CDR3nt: TGTGCTAGTGGTTTATTTAGGCTAGCGGGGGGGAGCTCCTACAATGAGCAGTTCTTC
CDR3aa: CASGLFRLAGGSSYNEQFF

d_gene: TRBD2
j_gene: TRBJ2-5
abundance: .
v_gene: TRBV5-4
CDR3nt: TGTGCCAGCAGCTTGGCACTAGCGGGGGCCGAAGAGACCCAGTACTTC
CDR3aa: CASSLALAGAEETQYF

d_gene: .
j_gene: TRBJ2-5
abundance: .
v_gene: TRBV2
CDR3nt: TGTGCCAGCAGTGAAAAGCGAGGACGGGGAGAGACCCAGTACTTC
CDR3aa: CASSEKRGRGETQYF

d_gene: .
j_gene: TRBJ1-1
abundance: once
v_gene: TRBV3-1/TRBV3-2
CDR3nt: TGTGCCAGCAGCCAGGGCAGGATCGGAGCTTTCTTT
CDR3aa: CASSQGRIGAFF

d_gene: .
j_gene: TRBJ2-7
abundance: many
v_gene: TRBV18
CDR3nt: TGTGCCAGCTCGAATAGGGGTAACGAGCAGTACTTC
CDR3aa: CASSNRGNEQYF

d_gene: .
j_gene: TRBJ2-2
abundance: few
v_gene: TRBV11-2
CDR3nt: TGTGCCAGCAGCTTGGGGCGGAGCCTCACCGGGGAGCTGTTTTTT
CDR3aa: CASSLGRSLTGELFF

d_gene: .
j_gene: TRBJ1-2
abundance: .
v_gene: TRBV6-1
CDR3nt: TGTGCCAGCAGTGAAGAATGGGGCCCCTATGGCTACACCTTC
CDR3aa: CASSEEWGPYGYTF

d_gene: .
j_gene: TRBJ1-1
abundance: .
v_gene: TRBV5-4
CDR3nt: TGTGCCGGGGGCTCGAGCACTGAAGCTTTCTTT
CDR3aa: CAGGSSTEAFF

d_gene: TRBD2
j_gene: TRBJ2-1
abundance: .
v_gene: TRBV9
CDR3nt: TGTGCCAGCAGCGTAGAACTAGCGGGACTTGTAGATGAGCAGTTCTTC
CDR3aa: CASSVELAGLVDEQFF

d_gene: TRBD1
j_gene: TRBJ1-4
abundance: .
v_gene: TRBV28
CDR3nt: TGTGCCAGCAGTTTATGGGGACAGGCTACTAATGAAAAACTGTTTTTT
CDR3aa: CASSLWGQATNEKLFF

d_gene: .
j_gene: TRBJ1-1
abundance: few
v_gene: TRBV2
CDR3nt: TGTGCCAGCAGTCAACAGAGCATGAACACTGAAGCTTTCTTT
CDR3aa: CASSQQSMNTEAFF

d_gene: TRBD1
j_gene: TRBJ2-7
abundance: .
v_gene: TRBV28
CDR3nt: TGTGCCAGCAGAGGACAGGGAGAAGAATACGAGCAGTACTTC
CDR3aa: CASRGQGEEYEQYF

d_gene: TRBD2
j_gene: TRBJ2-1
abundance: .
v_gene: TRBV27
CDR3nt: TGTGCCAGCAGTGCTCTAAGACTAGCGGGAGGGATTGTTGAGCAGTTCTTC
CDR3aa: CASSALRLAGGIVEQFF

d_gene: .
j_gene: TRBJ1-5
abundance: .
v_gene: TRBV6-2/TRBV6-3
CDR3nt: TGTGCCAGCAGTTACTCGACAGACCGCCAGCCCCAGCATTTT
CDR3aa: CASSYSTDRQPQHF

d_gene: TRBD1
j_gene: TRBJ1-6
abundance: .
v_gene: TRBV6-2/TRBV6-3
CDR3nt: TGTGCCAGCAGCAATCGGGACAGTAATTCACCCCTCCACTTT
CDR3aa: CASSNRDSNSPLHF

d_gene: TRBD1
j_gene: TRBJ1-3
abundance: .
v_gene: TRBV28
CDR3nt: TGTGCCAGCAGTTTAAACAGGGGCTCTGGAAACACCATATATTTT
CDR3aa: CASSLNRGSGNTIYF

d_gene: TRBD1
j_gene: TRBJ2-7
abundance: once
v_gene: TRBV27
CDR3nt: TGTGCCAGCAGTTTATCGGCGAGACAGGGGGCTTGGGAGCAGTACTTC
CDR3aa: CASSLSARQGAWEQYF

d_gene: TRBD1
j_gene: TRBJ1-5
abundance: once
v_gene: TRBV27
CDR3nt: TGTGCCAGCAGTTCCTACAGGGGTAGTGGCAATCAGCCCCAGCATTTT
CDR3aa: CASSSYRGSGNQPQHF

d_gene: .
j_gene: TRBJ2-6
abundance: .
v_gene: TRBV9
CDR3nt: TGTGCCAGCAGCAGTACCGGGACTTCAACGGTCAACGTCCTGACTTTC
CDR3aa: CASSSTGTSTVNVLTF

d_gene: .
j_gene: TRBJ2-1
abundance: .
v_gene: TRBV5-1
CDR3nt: TGCGCCAGCAGCACTTCTTCCGGGAGACGCAATGAGCAGTTCTTC
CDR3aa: CASSTSSGRRNEQFF

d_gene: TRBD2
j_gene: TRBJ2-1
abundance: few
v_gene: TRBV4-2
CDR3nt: TGTGCCAGCAGCGTCAGCGGGAGGGCCGCTGAGCAGTTCTTC
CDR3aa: CASSVSGRAAEQFF

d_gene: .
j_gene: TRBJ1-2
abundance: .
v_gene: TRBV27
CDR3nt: TGTGCCAGCAGTTGGACAGTAATGAGTGGCTACACCTTC
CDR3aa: CASSWTVMSGYTF

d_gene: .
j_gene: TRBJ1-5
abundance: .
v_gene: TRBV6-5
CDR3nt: TGTGCCAGCAGTCCCCGGGAAGATAGCAATCAGCCCCAGCATTTT
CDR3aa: CASSPREDSNQPQHF

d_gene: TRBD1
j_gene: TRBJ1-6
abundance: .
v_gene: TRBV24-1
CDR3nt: TGTGCCACCAGTGAACCTAGACAGGGCCGGGGTTCACCCCTCCACTTT
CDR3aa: CATSEPRQGRGSPLHF

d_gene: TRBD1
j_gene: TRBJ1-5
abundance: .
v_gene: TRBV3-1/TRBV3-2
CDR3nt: TGTGCCAGCAGCGTTCAGGGGGCTAATCAGCCCCAGCATTTT
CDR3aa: CASSVQGANQPQHF

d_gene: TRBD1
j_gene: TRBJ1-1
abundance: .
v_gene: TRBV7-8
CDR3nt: TGTGCCAGCAGCTTAGACCTACAGGGGTGGGGCGCTGAAGCTTTCTTT
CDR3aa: CASSLDLQGWGAEAFF

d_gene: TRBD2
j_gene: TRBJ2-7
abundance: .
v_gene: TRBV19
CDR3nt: TGTGCCAGTAGTATGCGGGAGTTAACCTACGAGCAGTACTTC
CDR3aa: CASSMRELTYEQYF

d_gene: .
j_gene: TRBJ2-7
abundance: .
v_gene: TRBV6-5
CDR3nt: TGTGCCAGCAGTTACTCGCGGGATCCCTACGAGCAGTACTTC
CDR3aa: CASSYSRDPYEQYF